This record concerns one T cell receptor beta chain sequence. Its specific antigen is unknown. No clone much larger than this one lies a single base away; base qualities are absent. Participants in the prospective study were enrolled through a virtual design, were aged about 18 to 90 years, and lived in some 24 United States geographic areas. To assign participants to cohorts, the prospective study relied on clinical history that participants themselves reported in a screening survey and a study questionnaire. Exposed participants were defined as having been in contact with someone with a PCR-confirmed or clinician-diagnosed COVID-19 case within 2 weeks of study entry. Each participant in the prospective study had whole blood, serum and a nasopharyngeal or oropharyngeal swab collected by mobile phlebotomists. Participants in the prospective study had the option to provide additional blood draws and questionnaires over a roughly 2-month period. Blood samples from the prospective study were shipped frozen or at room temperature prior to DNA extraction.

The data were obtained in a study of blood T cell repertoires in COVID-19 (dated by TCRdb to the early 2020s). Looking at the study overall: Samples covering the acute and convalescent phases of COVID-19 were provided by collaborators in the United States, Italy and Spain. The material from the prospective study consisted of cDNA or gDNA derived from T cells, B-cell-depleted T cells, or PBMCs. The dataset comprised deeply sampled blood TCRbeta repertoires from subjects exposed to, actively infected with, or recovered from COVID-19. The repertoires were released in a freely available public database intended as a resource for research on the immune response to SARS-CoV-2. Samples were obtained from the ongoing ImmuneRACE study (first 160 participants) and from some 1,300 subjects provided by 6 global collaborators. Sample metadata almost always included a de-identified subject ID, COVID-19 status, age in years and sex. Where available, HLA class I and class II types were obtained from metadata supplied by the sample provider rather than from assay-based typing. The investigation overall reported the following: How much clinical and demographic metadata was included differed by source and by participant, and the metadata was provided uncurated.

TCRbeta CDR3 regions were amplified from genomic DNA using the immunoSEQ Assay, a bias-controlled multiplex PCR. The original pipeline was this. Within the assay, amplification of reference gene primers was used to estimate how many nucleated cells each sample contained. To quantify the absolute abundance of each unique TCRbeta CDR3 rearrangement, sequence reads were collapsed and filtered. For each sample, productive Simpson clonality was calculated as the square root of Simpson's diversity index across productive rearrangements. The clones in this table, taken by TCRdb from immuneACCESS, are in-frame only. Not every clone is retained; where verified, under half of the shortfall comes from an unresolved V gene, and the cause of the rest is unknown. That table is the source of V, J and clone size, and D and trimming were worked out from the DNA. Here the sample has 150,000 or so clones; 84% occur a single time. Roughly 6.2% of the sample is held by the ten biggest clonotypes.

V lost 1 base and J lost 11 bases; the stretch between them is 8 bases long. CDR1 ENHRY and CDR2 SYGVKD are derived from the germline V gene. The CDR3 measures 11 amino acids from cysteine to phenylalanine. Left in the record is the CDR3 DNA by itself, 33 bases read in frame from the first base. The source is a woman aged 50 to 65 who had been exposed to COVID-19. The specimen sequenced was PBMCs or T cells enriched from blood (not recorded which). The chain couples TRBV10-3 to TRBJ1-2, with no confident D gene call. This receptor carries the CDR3 CAISELREYTF. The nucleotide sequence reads TGTGCCATCAGTGAGTTAAGGGAGTACACCTTC.